This TCR beta chain was recovered during a study of tumor-infiltrating lymphocytes in primary liver carcinoma. Study-level findings and limits: Tumor-adjacent and tumor-blood pairs shared less of their repertoires than tumor region pairs shared.

Unsorted whole blood served as the source of blood RNA, and germline DNA was extracted as well. Germline loops: CDR1 SGHNT, CDR2 YENEEA. This CDR3 is built from 17 residues. Trimming removed 1 base from V and 2 bases from J; junction bases left unmatched: 9. Many counts were recorded for this clonotype. Its antigen is currently unknown. A constant-region primer primed TCR beta cDNA synthesis from roughly 510 ng of total RNA. Generation of the TCR beta libraries relied on three nested multiplex PCR rounds using slightly modified ARM-PCR. Amplification in the first two PCR rounds was performed using TRBV1-TRBV30 forward primers and a C-beta reverse primer for approximately 10 cycles each. Using its own MiXCR run on the multiplex PCR reads, TCRdb lists one record per CDR3 protein. Among some 190,000 distinct CDR3 sequences listed, 50% to 75% were seen once.

The source material was peripheral blood. This sequence originates from a man aged 35-49 years with primary liver carcinoma and hepatitis B virus infection. The J gene is TRBJ2-5, the V gene TRBV11-3; 8 nucleotides line up with TRBD2. CDR3 nucleotides: TGTGCCAGCAGCTTAGGCCCGGGAGGGCCAGCACAAGAGACCCAGTACTTC. Encoded protein: CASSLGPGGPAQETQYF.